The next 25 T cell receptor beta chains were all read from a single sample in a study of T cells in Graves' hyperthyroidism and ophthalmopathy. Amplified regions were TCR beta CDR3 sequences from RNA transcripts. The study used the HTBI primer set for a first-round RT-PCR of the TCR CDR3. In TCRdb, the multiplex PCR reads were re-called with MiXCR into one record per CDR3 protein. The repertoire holds about 640,000 distinct CDR3 sequences, with less than 25% as singletons. Sequences were obtained from blood. The receptors come from a man aged 25 to 40 with Graves' ophthalmopathy.

The V and J genes are TRBV29-1 and TRBJ1-2; perhaps TRBD1 as D (5 bases). V was cut by 1 base and J by 4 bases, with 10 bases left in between. The germline gives CDR1 SQVTM, CDR2 ANQGSEA. CDR3 length: 13 amino acids. As DNA, the CDR3 is TGCAGCGTTGAAGCGCGACAGCCCTATGGCTACACCTTC. It encodes CSVEARQPYGYTF.

The CDR3 DNA follows: TGTGCCAGCATACGCAGGGTATATAAGGGACTGAACTCCTACAATGAGCAGTTCTTC. Its translation: CASIRRVYKGLNSYNEQFF. This chain joins TRBV7-9 and TRBJ2-1, with D possibly TRBD2 on 6 matching bases. Germline CDR1 reads SEHNR; CDR2 reads FQNEAQ (reference sequence). This CDR3 comprises 19 residues. V was cut by 7 bases and J by 0 bases, with 25 bases left in between.

This clonotype was observed at least ten times. CDR3 DNA sequence: TGTGCCAGCAGCTTAGTGGGAAGCAGGGTCGAGACCCAGTACTTC. Its translation: CASSLVGSRVETQYF. The V call is TRBV7-9, the J call TRBJ2-5; a possible D gene is TRBD1 (5 bases). Trimming removed 1 base at V and 5 bases at J, with 14 bases between. This CDR3 comprises 15 residues. Looked up from germline, CDR1 is SEHNR and CDR2 is FQNEAQ (reference sequence).

This clonotype has ten or more counts. V gene TRBV29-1 combines with J gene TRBJ2-3; D is undetermined. The CDR3 is 13 residues long. Trimming cost V 4 bases and J 2 bases, with 10 bases left between them. Germline values: CDR1 SQVTM, CDR2 ANQGSEA. Here the CDR3 reads CSVGGRNTDTQYF. CDR3 DNA: TGCAGCGTTGGCGGACGGAACACAGATACGCAGTATTTT.

This clonotype has just a few counts. This chain links TRBV7-2 with TRBJ2-5, with TRBD2 as a possible D gene (5 bases). Trimming stripped 5 bases from V and 6 bases from J, with 13 bases between. The V gene's germline CDR1 is SGHTA and CDR2 FQGNSA. The CDR3 is made up of 13 amino acids. The CDR3 loop is CASSPGVGQTQYF. The CDR3 region has the DNA TGTGCCAGCAGCCCCGGGGTAGGCCAGACCCAGTACTTC.

In this sample, this clonotype turned up a few times. The gene calls are TRBV18 and TRBJ2-1, with D possibly being TRBD2 (5 bases). V was cut by 3 bases and J by 2 bases, with 14 bases left in between. The CDR3 extends over 16 amino acids. CDR1 and CDR2 from the germline V gene are KGHSH and LQKENI. Here the CDR3 reads CASSPVQQRAYNEQFF. DNA for the CDR3: TGTGCCAGCTCACCCGTTCAGCAGAGGGCCTACAATGAGCAGTTCTTC. The full variable domain, with the rest looked up from reference TRBV18 and TRBJ2-1, is NAGVMQNPRHLVRRRGQEARLRCSPMKGHSHVYWYRQLPEEGLKFMVYLQKENIIDESGMPKERFSAEFPKEGPSILRIQQVVRGDSAAYFCASSPVQQRAYNEQFFGPGTRLTVL.

V and J are TRBV4-2 and TRBJ2-5; tentative D call: TRBD2 (6 bases). The germline V and J ends were trimmed by 5 bases and 5 bases, with 15 bases remaining between them. Germline CDR1 LGHNA, CDR2 YNFKEQ. CDR3 size: 14 residues. The DNA for the CDR3 is TGTGCCAGCAGCTCTATGGGACTGTTGGAGACCCAGTACTTC. It translates to CASSSMGLLETQYF.

This clonotype was seen a few times. The rearrangement links TRBV6-2 or TRBV6-3 to TRBJ2-5, with 8 nucleotides matching TRBD2. CDR3 length: 16 amino acids. V lost 2 bases to trimming and J lost 2 bases; unmatched junction nucleotides: 7. Germline CDR1 reads MNHEY; CDR2 reads SVGEGT. CDR3 bases: TGTGCCAGCAGTTACAGCCGGGAGGGTCAACAAGAGACCCAGTACTTC. Amino acids: CASSYSREGQQETQYF.

J is TRBJ2-3 and V is TRBV6-1; TRBD2 matches 12 bases. Germline V gene data show CDR1 as MNHNS and CDR2 as SASEGT. The CDR3 runs 15 residues. The ends lost 8 bases at V and 1 base at J; junction bases unmatched: 4. This CDR3 is CASGRLAGGTDTQYF. DNA for the CDR3: TGTGCCAGCGGCCGACTAGCGGGAGGCACAGATACGCAGTATTTT.

This clonotype was found a few times. V and J are TRBV20-1 and TRBJ2-7, with 7 nucleotides matching TRBD2. The CDR3 is made up of 14 amino acids. Unmatched junction bases numbered 11, after V lost 6 bases and J lost 3 bases. Germline V lookup: CDR1 DFQATT, CDR2 SNEGSKA (reference sequence). CDR3 sequence (DNA): TGCAGTGCCTCCACAAGCGGGAAAGGCTACGAGCAGTACTTC. It encodes CSASTSGKGYEQYF.

V usage is TRBV7-9 and J usage is TRBJ2-2, with D hard to call. With 1 base removed from V and 7 bases from J, the gap between germline ends came to 7 bases. The germline V gene encodes CDR1 SEHNR and CDR2 FQNEAQ (reference sequence). The CDR3 runs 13 residues. The CDR3 reads CASSLGSNGELFF. In nucleotides, the CDR3 is TGTGCCAGCAGCTTAGGTAGCAACGGGGAGCTGTTTTTT.

This clonotype was counted at least ten times. This chain uses TRBV11-2 with TRBJ2-3; D gene uncertain. Germline loops: CDR1 SGHAT, CDR2 FQNNGV. The CDR3 has 14 amino acids. Trimming shortened V by 2 bases and J by 3 bases, and 9 bases separated the two germline ends. CDR3 in DNA: TGTGCCAGCAGCTTATTTGCCGAAACAGATACGCAGTATTTT. Translated, it gives CASSLFAETDTQYF. Full variable domain (rest looked up from reference TRBV11-2 and TRBJ2-3): EAGVAQSPRYKIIEKRQSVAFWCNPISGHATLYWYQQILGQGPKLLIQFQNNGVVDDSQLPKDRFSAERLKGVDSTLKIQPAKLEDSAVYLCASSLFAETDTQYFGPGTRLTVL.

This clonotype has ten or more counts. The CDR3 bases are TGTGCCAGCAGCTCGACATATGGGGACAGGGCTCGCGGGAGGGCCAACACCGGGGAGCTGTTTTTT. Translated: CASSSTYGDRARGRANTGELFF. The chain recombines TRBV11-2 with TRBJ2-2; D may correspond to TRBD1 or TRBD2 (9 bases each). With 4 bases removed from V and 2 bases from J, the gap between germline ends came to 32 bases. The CDR3 covers 22 residues. Germline V gives CDR1 SGHAT, CDR2 FQNNGV.

There are many counts of this clonotype. This chain uses TRBV30 with TRBJ1-1; TRBD1 is a possible D gene (5 bases). The V gene's germline CDR1 is GTSNPN and CDR2 SVGIG (reference sequence). This CDR3 comprises 14 residues. Trimming left V 2 bases short and J 1 base short, with 11 bases between. The CDR3 DNA reads as TGTGCCTGGAGTAAGGGTGGGGCGAACACTGAAGCTTTCTTT. It encodes CAWSKGGANTEAFF. Filled out from reference TRBV30 and TRBJ1-1, the complete variable domain reads SQTIHQWPATLVQPVGSPLSLECTVEGTSNPNLYWYRQAAGRGLQLLFYSVGIGQISSEVPQNLSASRPQDRQFILSSKKLLLSDSGFYLCAWSKGGANTEAFFGQGTRLTVV.

This clonotype appeared a few times. The chain employs TRBV6-1 and TRBJ1-2; the D gene is possibly TRBD1 (6 bases). Germline CDR1 MNHNS, CDR2 SASEGT. V was shortened by 8 bases and J by 8 bases, with 18 bases between the two germline ends. The CDR3 spans 13 residues. The CDR3 spells CASGGEGVSGYTF. In DNA, the CDR3 is TGTGCCAGCGGTGGGGAGGGGGTGAGCGGCTACACCTTC.

This clonotype was detected ten times or more. The chain employs TRBV2 and TRBJ1-5; D unclear. Deletions cut 6 bases from V and 3 bases from J, with 12 bases between. Germline V CDR1 and CDR2: SNHLY, FYNNEI. The CDR3 is 14 amino acids. The chain's CDR3 is CASRGPSVNQPQHF. Here the CDR3 DNA reads TGTGCCAGCAGAGGACCGTCGGTCAATCAGCCCCAGCATTTT.

This sequence joins TRBV28 and TRBJ2-2; D ambiguous. Trimming took 5 bases from V and 7 from J, leaving 14 bases between them. Germline V gene sequence: CDR1 MDHEN, CDR2 SYDVKM. The CDR3 loop spans 14 amino acids. This CDR3 reads CASSRRPGGGELFF. In nucleotides, the CDR3 is TGTGCCAGCAGTCGAAGACCAGGCGGCGGGGAGCTGTTTTTT.

CDR3: CASSPDLGTGETQYF. The CDR3 nucleotides are TGTGCCAGCAGCCCCGACCTCGGGACAGGGGAGACCCAGTACTTC. The V gene is TRBV11-1, the J gene TRBJ2-5, with 9 bases lining up with TRBD1. CDR3 length: 15 residues. The V gene end was trimmed by 5 bases and the J gene end by 5 bases; junction bases not matched to a gene: 9. Germline CDR1 is SGHAT and CDR2 is FQDESV (reference sequence).

The genes are TRBV4-2 and TRBJ2-3; the match to TRBD2 covers 9 bases. V gave up 0 bases and J gave up 6 bases; unmatched junction bases: 10. CDR1 is LGHNA, CDR2 YNFKEQ, per germline. The CDR3 has 17 amino acids. Written as DNA, the CDR3 is TGTGCCAGCAGCCAAGATGTCGCGGGAGGGCAATGCGATACGCAGTATTTT. It is translated as CASSQDVAGGQCDTQYF.

The J gene is TRBJ1-2, the V gene TRBV20-1, with D perhaps TRBD1 (6 bases). This CDR3 contains 13 residues. The germline V gene encodes CDR1 DFQATT and CDR2 SNEGSKA (reference sequence). V was cut by 1 base and J by 2 bases, with 8 bases left in between. The CDR3 sequence is CSARGQANYGYTF. Written as DNA, the CDR3 is TGCAGTGCTAGAGGACAGGCGAACTATGGCTACACCTTC.

This clonotype turned up a few times. A much larger clone is a single base away; this may be a read error. This sequence joins TRBV12-3 or TRBV12-4 and TRBJ1-5; the D gene is possibly TRBD1 (5 bases). The V end lost 5 bases, the J end lost 4 bases, and 12 bases lay between the germline ends. This CDR3 has 14 amino acids. This CDR3 is CASSQPQENQPQHF. In nucleotides, the CDR3 is TGTGCCAGCAGTCAACCACAGGAAAATCAGCCCCAGCATTTT.

The chain couples TRBV20-1 to TRBJ2-3; the D gene is possibly TRBD2 (5 bases). The germline V gene encodes CDR1 DFQATT and CDR2 SNEGSKA (reference sequence). The CDR3 length is 13 residues. Trimming cost V 5 bases and J 1 base, with 10 bases left between them. The CDR3: CSASTRGTDTQYF. CDR3 bases: TGCAGTGCTTCCACTAGAGGCACAGATACGCAGTATTTT.

This clonotype was counted at least ten times. The chain links TRBV7-9 to TRBJ2-1, with 14 nucleotides matching TRBD2. Trimming took 4 bases from V and 2 from J; bases not matched to a gene: 1. This CDR3 has 16 residues. The V gene's germline CDR1 is SEHNR and CDR2 FQNEAQ (reference sequence). In DNA, the CDR3 is TGTGCCAGCAGCTCGACTAGCGGGAGGGCCTACAATGAGCAGTTCTTC. Protein sequence: CASSSTSGRAYNEQFF. The whole variable domain, remainder taken from reference TRBV7-9 and TRBJ2-1, is DTGVSQNPRHKITKRGQNVTFRCDPISEHNRLYWYRQTLGQGPEFLTYFQNEAQLEKSRLLSDRFSAERPKGSFSTLEIQRTEQGDSAMYLCASSSTSGRAYNEQFFGPGTRLTVL.

Turning to this clonotype: At one boundary the junction diverges from the germline segment, which might be a read error. V usage is TRBV28 and J usage is TRBJ2-3; TRBD1 agrees at 10 bases. The CDR3 spans 15 residues. Germline CDR1 reads MDHEN; CDR2 reads SYDVKM. The CDR3 here is CASSRQGAGRDTRYF. For the CDR3, the DNA is TGTGCCAGCAGTCGACAGGGGGCGGGTAGAGATACGCGGTATTTT.

The chain links TRBV3-1 to TRBJ2-2; D ambiguous. The germline V and J ends were trimmed by 0 bases and 6 bases, with 11 bases remaining between them. The CDR3 consists of 15 residues. The V gene's germline CDR1 is LGHDT and CDR2 YNNKEL (reference sequence). CDR3 in amino acids: CASSQDWSGPGELFF. The CDR3 DNA reads as TGTGCCAGCAGCCAAGATTGGAGTGGTCCCGGGGAGCTGTTTTTT.